Listed below are T cell receptor beta chains from one sample, sequenced in a study of cytomegalovirus exposure and HLA in healthy donors. This table comes from immunoSEQ multiplex PCR, and its TCRdb copy is limited to in-frame clones, with some not included. The sample gives tens of thousands of clones, roughly 84% of which show up once; approximately 4% is in the top ten. The specimen sequenced was PBMCs. Every receptor here comes from a woman aged 18-29 years in good health and CMV-seronegative. CDR3s leave out the opening cysteine and the closing phenylalanine or tryptophan.

j_gene	len	v_gene	CDR3aa
TRBJ1-1	11	TRBV19	ASSIPGDTEAF
TRBJ2-2	13	TRBV9	ASSPRTGNTGELF
TRBJ2-1	12	TRBV19	ASRTLGLACEQF
.	13	TRBV27	ASSFRDMGASEQY
TRBJ2-1	13	TRBV7-2	ASSLGASGGREQF
TRBJ1-2	12	TRBV4-1	ASSPRTGTRGYT
TRBJ1-3	15	TRBV4-3	ASSQSVAGKSGNTIY
TRBJ2-2	12	TRBV7-9	ASSRQGFPGELF
TRBJ2-5	13	TRBV7-2	ASSLKVAREETQY
TRBJ2-3	9	TRBV20-1	SAGRVDTQY
TRBJ2-3	12	TRBV19	ASSIVAARDTQY
TRBJ1-2	10	TRBV7-2	ASSLNSYGYT
TRBJ1-2	9	TRBV9	ASSGGLGYP
TRBJ2-5	14	TRBV4-3	ASSQVVSQGRETQY
TRBJ2-2	14	TRBV7-3	ASSLAGRGNTGELF
TRBJ2-7	10	TRBV28	ASRPLAGEQY
TRBJ2-1	13	TRBV4-2	ASSQGSGPLYEQF
TRBJ2-3	13	TRBV14	ASRGLAGGQDTQY
TRBJ1-6	13	TRBV18	ASSPGQGYNSPLH
TRBJ1-3	14	TRBV7-9	ASSLALSGVGNTIY
TRBJ2-1	11	TRBV7-9	SSSSSGDNEQF
TRBJ2-1	13	TRBV7-9	ASSLRDWTYNEQF
TRBJ2-2	15	TRBV5-6	ASILRTSGITTGELF
TRBJ2-7	13	TRBV14	ASSQQTGSPYEQY
TRBJ2-7	13	TRBV5-1	ASSLGGGSGDEQY
TRBJ2-5	13	TRBV6-1	ASSEGQGASETQY
TRBJ1-6	13	TRBV6-1	ASSEGKSGNSPLN
TRBJ2-7	10	TRBV5-6	ASSHSSEEQY
TRBJ1-5	12	TRBV9	ASSVDSSNQPQH
TRBJ2-1	12	TRBV21-1	ASKEPQTGDEQF
TRBJ2-7	12	TRBV6-6	ASSTQGVVDEQY
TRBJ1-6	13	TRBV2	ASSQQRGSDSPLH
TRBJ2-1	13	TRBV18	ASSRLLSSYNEQF
TRBJ2-2	14	TRBV30	AWSPPGTGVTGELF
TRBJ1-1	10	TRBV29-1	SVGLLNTEAF
TRBJ2-3	15	TRBV5-1	ASRPQDNSGSTDTQY
TRBJ1-5	12	TRBV6-1	ASSVTGLGQPQH
TRBJ2-5	13	TRBV5-6	ASSLSRTSVETQY
TRBJ2-1	11	TRBV7-9	ASIDGSYNEQF
TRBJ2-5	15	TRBV7-9	ASSPKRGSGNQETPY